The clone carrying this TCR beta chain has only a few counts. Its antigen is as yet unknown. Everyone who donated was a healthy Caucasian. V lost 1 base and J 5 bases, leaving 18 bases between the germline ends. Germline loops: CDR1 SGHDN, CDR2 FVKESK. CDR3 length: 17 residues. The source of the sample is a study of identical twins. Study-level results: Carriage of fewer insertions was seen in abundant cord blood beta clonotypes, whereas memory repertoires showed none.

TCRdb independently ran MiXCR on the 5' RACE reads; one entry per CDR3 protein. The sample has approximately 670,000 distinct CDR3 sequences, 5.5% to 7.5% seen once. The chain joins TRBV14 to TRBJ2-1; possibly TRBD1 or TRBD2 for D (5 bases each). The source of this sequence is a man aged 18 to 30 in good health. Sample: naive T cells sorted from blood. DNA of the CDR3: TGTGCCAGCAGCCAAGGACCCCTTCGGGACCTAGACAATGAGCAGTTCTTC. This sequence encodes CASSQGPLRDLDNEQFF.